The sequence of this TCR beta chain was determined in a study of graft-versus-host responses after intestinal transplantation. Study as a whole: Recipients uniformly received anti-thymocyte globulin induction, followed by tacrolimus and steroids for 2 to 4 years.

Grafts had their tissue processed, releasing intraepithelial and lamina propria lymphocytes. The CDR3 is made up of 13 amino acids. With 3 bases removed from V and 3 bases from J, the gap between germline ends came to 8 bases. Germline V gene sequence: CDR1 MNHEY, CDR2 SMNVEV (reference sequence). Repertoires were generated with immunoSEQ multiplex PCR, while TCRdb's copy carries only in-frame clones and drops some. This table has approximately 20,000 clones, around 81% appearing once. Sequenced here: ileum tissue, sampled 12 days after intestinal transplant. This chain uses TRBV27 with TRBJ2-5; TRBD1 might be the D (6 bases). The clonotype originates from a human patient who received an intestinal transplant, so some T cells may come from the graft donor. The CDR3 loop reads CASSFHREETQYF. CDR3 DNA sequence: TGTGCCAGCAGTTTTCACAGGGAAGAGACCCAGTACTTC.